This T cell receptor (beta chain) emerged from a study of blood T cell repertoires in COVID-19 (dated by TCRdb to 2020 to 2022). Study-level background: Samples covering the acute and convalescent phases of COVID-19 were provided by collaborators in the United States, Italy and Spain. The material from the prospective study consisted of cDNA or gDNA derived from T cells, B-cell-depleted T cells, or PBMCs. Subjects who had been exposed to COVID-19, were actively infected with it, or had recovered from it provided the deeply sampled blood TCRbeta repertoires that made up the dataset. The repertoires were made available in a free public database intended to serve as a resource for research on the immune response to SARS-CoV-2. Samples came from the ongoing ImmuneRACE study (first 160 participants) plus 1,254 subjects from 6 global collaborators. A de-identified subject ID, COVID-19 status, age in years and sex were almost always included in the sample metadata. Where HLA class I and class II types were available, the types were taken from metadata supplied by the sample provider, not from assay-based typing. Study-wide conclusions, independent of this receptor: Clinical and demographic metadata were provided uncurated, with the amount varying by source and participant.

In the prospective study, participants were about 18 to 95 years old, resided in about two dozen geographic areas of the United States, and were enrolled through a virtual design. Cohort assignment in the prospective study relied on participant-reported clinical history from a screening survey and a study questionnaire. For ImmuneRACE Cohort 3, a participant was defined as recovered based on two consecutive negative NP/OP PCR tests, clearance by a healthcare professional, or resolution of symptoms. Mobile phlebotomists in the prospective study collected whole blood, serum and a nasopharyngeal or oropharyngeal swab from every participant. Additional blood draws and questionnaires over an approximately two-month period could optionally be provided by prospective study participants. Before DNA extraction, prospective study blood samples were shipped either frozen or at room temperature. As for this clone: It has no known antigen specificity. One base away there is no much larger clone; base qualities are not given.

Cut back by 4 bases and 0 bases, the V and J ends lie 16 bases apart. Its CDR3 holds 16 amino acids, cysteine through phenylalanine. Of the read, only the CDR3 DNA is kept; its 48 bases are in frame from base 1. For CDR1 and CDR2, the germline V gene lists SGHRS and YFSETQ. TCRbeta CDR3 regions were amplified from genomic DNA using the immunoSEQ Assay, a bias-controlled multiplex PCR. Per the source publication's procedure: Within the assay, amplification of reference gene primers was used to estimate how many nucleated cells each sample contained. To quantify the absolute abundance of each unique TCRbeta CDR3 rearrangement, sequence reads were collapsed and filtered. For each sample, productive Simpson clonality was calculated as the square root of Simpson's diversity index across productive rearrangements. TCRdb obtained this table from immuneACCESS and retained in-frame rearrangements with V and J assigned. These tables miss some clones; where compared with another copy, unresolved V genes account for less than half of the shortfall, and the remainder is unexplained. The V and J calls and the clone size are those of that table, but D and trimming were determined from the DNA. This sample holds about 370,000 clones; 85% to 90% were observed only once. About 1% of the sample is taken by the ten largest.

This sequence was found in a man between 18 and 35 years old who had recovered from COVID-19. The chain is made from TRBV5-1 and TRBJ1-2; the D segment cannot be called with confidence. The sample taken for sequencing was PBMCs or T cells enriched from blood (not recorded which). The CDR3 has the sequence CASSPEVGGPNYGYTF. The DNA sequence is given as TGCGCCAGCAGCCCCGAGGTGGGAGGACCTAACTATGGCTACACCTTC.